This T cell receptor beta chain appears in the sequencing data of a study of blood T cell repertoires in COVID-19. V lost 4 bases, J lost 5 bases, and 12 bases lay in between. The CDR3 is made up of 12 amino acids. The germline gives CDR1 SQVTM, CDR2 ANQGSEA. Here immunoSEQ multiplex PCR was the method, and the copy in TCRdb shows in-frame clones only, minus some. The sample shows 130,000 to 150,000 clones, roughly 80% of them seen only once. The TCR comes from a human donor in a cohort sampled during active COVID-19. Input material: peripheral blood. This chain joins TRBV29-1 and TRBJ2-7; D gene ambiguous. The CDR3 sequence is CSVVVGTDEQYF. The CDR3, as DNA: TGCAGCGTTGTCGTGGGCACGGACGAGCAGTACTTC.